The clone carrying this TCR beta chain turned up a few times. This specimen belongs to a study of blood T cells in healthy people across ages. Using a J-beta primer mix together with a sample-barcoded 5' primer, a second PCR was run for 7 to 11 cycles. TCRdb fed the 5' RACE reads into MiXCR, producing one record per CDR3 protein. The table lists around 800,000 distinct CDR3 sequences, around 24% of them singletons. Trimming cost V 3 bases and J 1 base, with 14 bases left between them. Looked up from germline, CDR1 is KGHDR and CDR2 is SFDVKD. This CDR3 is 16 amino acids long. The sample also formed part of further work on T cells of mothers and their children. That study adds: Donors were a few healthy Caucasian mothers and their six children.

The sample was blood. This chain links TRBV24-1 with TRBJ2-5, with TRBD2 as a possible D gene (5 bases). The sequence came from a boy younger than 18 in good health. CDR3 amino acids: CATSDPRGPGQETQYF. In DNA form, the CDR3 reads TGTGCCACCAGTGATCCCCGGGGTCCGGGCCAAGAGACCCAGTACTTC.